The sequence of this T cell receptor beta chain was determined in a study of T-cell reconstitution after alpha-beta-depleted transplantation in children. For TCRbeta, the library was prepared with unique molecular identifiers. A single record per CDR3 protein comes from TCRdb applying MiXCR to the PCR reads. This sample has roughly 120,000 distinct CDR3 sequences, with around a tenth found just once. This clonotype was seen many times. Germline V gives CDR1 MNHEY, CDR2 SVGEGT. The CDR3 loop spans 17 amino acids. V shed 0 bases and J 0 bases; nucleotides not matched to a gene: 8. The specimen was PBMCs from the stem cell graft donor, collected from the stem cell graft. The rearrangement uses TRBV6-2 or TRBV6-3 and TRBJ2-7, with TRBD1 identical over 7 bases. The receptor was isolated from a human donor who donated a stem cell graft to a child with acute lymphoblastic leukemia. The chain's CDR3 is CASSYSFETGISYEQYF. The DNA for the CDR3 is TGTGCCAGCAGTTACTCGTTTGAGACAGGGATCTCCTACGAGCAGTACTTC.